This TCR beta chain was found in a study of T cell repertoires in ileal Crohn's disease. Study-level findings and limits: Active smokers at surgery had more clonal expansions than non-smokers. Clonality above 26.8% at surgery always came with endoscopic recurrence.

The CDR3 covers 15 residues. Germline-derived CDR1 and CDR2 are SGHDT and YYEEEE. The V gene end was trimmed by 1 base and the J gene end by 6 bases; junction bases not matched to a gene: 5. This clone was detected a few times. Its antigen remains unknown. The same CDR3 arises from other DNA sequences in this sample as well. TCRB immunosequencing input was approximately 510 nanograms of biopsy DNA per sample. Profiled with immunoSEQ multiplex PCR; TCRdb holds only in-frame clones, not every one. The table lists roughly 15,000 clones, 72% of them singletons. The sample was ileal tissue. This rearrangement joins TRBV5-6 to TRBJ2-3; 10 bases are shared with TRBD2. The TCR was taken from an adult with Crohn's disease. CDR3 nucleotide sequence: TGTGCCAGCAGCTTGCCTAGCGGGGGCGGGGATACGCAGTATTTT. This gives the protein CASSLPSGGGDTQYF.